Shown below are 4 T cell receptor beta chains from a single sample sequenced in a study of T cells expressing NK-cell markers (dated by TCRdb to about 2020). The method behind the library was 5' RACE. Sequencing was performed on an Illumina HiSeq 2000. TCRdb reprocessed the sequencing reads and holds a single record per CDR3 protein sequence, with no DNA. The record for this sample contains some 140,000 distinct CDR3 sequences. In total, the top ten clones hold 37% of the sample. Sequenced input: blood T cells: a sorted CD56 or NKG2C T cell subset, CD4+ or CD8+ T cells, or bulk PBMC T cells (not recorded which). All receptors come from a woman in her forties or fifties in good health. Donor details come from another sample of the same person, matched by shared clones.

The chain employs TRBV20-1 and TRBJ2-1; TCRdb proposes TRBD2, but this gene call is untestable without DNA. The CDR3 contains 14 residues. Per the germline V gene, CDR1 is DFQATT and CDR2 is SNEGSKA (reference sequence). CDR3 sequence reads: CSASPGTSGVEQFF.

The chain uses TRBV25-1 and TRBJ2-7. Germline CDR1 MGHDK, CDR2 SYGVNS. The length of the CDR3 is 13 residues. The CDR3: CASSVLNSYEQYF.

V usage is TRBV7-9 and J usage is TRBJ2-4; TCRdb designates TRBD2, a call that cannot be tested without DNA. CDR1 is SEHNR and CDR2 is FQNEAQ in the germline V gene (reference sequence). This CDR3 has 17 amino acids. The chain's CDR3 is CASSPSRVEFGKNIQYF.

The chain recombines TRBV12-3 or TRBV12-4 with TRBJ1-1. This CDR3 is built from 13 residues. CDR3 amino acids: CASGSHLNTEAFF.